This T cell receptor (beta chain) was sequenced during a study of cytomegalovirus exposure and HLA in healthy donors. Whole-study results and caveats: The study recorded 164 TCR beta chains that were cytomegalovirus-associated. Later on, a genetic analysis was performed. It linked a missense variant in DCLRE1C with V- and J-gene trimming of TCR beta. Association with HLA alleles at 0.05 false discovery rate was found for 15,000 or so TCR beta sequences in a later analysis.

The primer mix had 60 Vbeta and 13 Jbeta primers. TCRdb's copy holds only in-frame clones and misses some; the assay was immunoSEQ multiplex PCR. Of hundreds of thousands of clones listed, 75% to 80% are singletons. This CDR3 comprises 14 residues. The germline V gene encodes CDR1 SGHRS and CDR2 YFSETQ. V shed 4 bases and J shed 6 bases, with 16 bases lying between them. This clone was seen only a few times. Its antigen is as yet unknown. When sampled, the donors appeared nominally healthy, though they likely had unrecorded immune exposures. The receptor's source is a male donor in good health and CMV-seronegative. The chain is built from TRBV5-1 and TRBJ2-5; no reliable D call. Sequencing was performed on PBMCs. In nucleotides, the CDR3 is TGCGCCAGCAGCGGGCCCGAGACATCAAAGACCCAGTACTTC. Translation gives CASSGPETSKTQYF.